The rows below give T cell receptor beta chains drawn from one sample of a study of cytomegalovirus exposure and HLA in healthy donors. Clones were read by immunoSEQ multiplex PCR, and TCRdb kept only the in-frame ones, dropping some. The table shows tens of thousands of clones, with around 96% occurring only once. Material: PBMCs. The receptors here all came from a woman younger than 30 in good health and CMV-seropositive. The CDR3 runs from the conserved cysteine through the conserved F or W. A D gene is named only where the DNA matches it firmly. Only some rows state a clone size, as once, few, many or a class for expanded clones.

CDR3nt: TGTGCCAGCTCACCGACAATAACCGGGGAGCTGTTTTTT
CDR3aa: CASSPTITGELFF
j_gene: TRBJ2-2
abundance: .
d_gene: .
v_gene: TRBV18

CDR3nt: TGCGCCAGCAGCTCCCTCCCAACGACTAGCGGGTCCTACAATGAGCAGTTCTTC
CDR3aa: CASSSLPTTSGSYNEQFF
j_gene: TRBJ2-1
abundance: .
d_gene: TRBD2
v_gene: TRBV4-1

CDR3nt: TGTGCCAGCAGCTCCTCCCCGACAGGGATGGTTGGAAACACCATATATTTT
CDR3aa: CASSSSPTGMVGNTIYF
j_gene: TRBJ1-3
abundance: .
d_gene: TRBD1
v_gene: TRBV7-2

CDR3nt: TGTGCCAGCAGCGTGGCAGGGAATTATTTGGAGACCCAGTACTTC
CDR3aa: CASSVAGNYLETQYF
j_gene: TRBJ2-5
abundance: .
d_gene: .
v_gene: TRBV9

CDR3nt: TGCAGCGTTGAAGGTAGCCTTCAAGAGACCCAGTACTTC
CDR3aa: CSVEGSLQETQYF
j_gene: TRBJ2-5
abundance: .
d_gene: .
v_gene: TRBV29-1

CDR3nt: TGCGCCAGCAGTGAGTCGAGGTGGACTGGGCCCTACGAGCAGTACTTC
CDR3aa: CASSESRWTGPYEQYF
j_gene: TRBJ2-7
abundance: .
d_gene: .
v_gene: TRBV10-2

CDR3nt: TGTGCCAGCAGCCCCAGGCAGGGGGGTGAGCAGTTCTTC
CDR3aa: CASSPRQGGEQFF
j_gene: TRBJ2-1
abundance: .
d_gene: .
v_gene: TRBV6-5

CDR3nt: TGTGCCAGCCTAGGGGGAGGGTCCAATGAGCAGTTCTTC
CDR3aa: CASLGGGSNEQFF
j_gene: TRBJ2-1
abundance: .
d_gene: .
v_gene: TRBV2

CDR3nt: TGTGCTAGCAGCTTATCCCAGGGGGAGACCCAGTACTTC
CDR3aa: CASSLSQGETQYF
j_gene: TRBJ2-5
abundance: .
d_gene: .
v_gene: TRBV7-7

CDR3nt: TGTGCCAGCAGCGTAGTAAGAAGCAAGTTAGCCAAAAACATTCAGTACTTC
CDR3aa: CASSVVRSKLAKNIQYF
j_gene: TRBJ2-4
abundance: .
d_gene: .
v_gene: TRBV9

CDR3nt: TGTGCCAGCAGTGACCCTTTTCGGACAGGGATATCCTACAATGAGCAGTTCTTC
CDR3aa: CASSDPFRTGISYNEQFF
j_gene: TRBJ2-1
abundance: once
d_gene: TRBD1
v_gene: TRBV6-1

CDR3nt: TGTGCCAGCAGCTACGGGGGAGGCTACAAAAACATTCAGTACTTC
CDR3aa: CASSYGGGYKNIQYF
j_gene: TRBJ2-4
abundance: .
d_gene: .
v_gene: TRBV2

CDR3nt: TGTGCCAGCAGCCCCGAGAACAGGGCAGCGCGCGGTGGCTACACCTTC
CDR3aa: CASSPENRAARGGYTF
j_gene: TRBJ1-2
abundance: once
d_gene: .
v_gene: TRBV7-9

CDR3nt: TGTGCCAGCAGTCGAGATCTAGCGGCTGGCGAGCAGTACTTC
CDR3aa: CASSRDLAAGEQYF
j_gene: TRBJ2-7
abundance: .
d_gene: TRBD2
v_gene: TRBV6-5

CDR3nt: TGTGCCAGCAGCTTAACCCTCGACAGAGGACAGTTCTTC
CDR3aa: CASSLTLDRGQFF
j_gene: TRBJ2-1
abundance: .
d_gene: .
v_gene: TRBV7-3

CDR3nt: TGCGCCAGCAGCTTGGTTATAGCCCAGTCGAACACCGGGGAGCTGTTTTTT
CDR3aa: CASSLVIAQSNTGELFF
j_gene: TRBJ2-2
abundance: .
d_gene: .
v_gene: TRBV5-1

CDR3nt: TGTGCCAGCAGTAAACAACGGACAGCAAAAAACATTCAGTACTTC
CDR3aa: CASSKQRTAKNIQYF
j_gene: TRBJ2-4
abundance: .
d_gene: .
v_gene: TRBV28

CDR3nt: TGTGCCACCAGCAGAGTAGATCAGCCCCAGCATTTT
CDR3aa: CATSRVDQPQHF
j_gene: TRBJ1-5
abundance: .
d_gene: .
v_gene: TRBV15

CDR3nt: TGTGCCAGCAGCGTCGACCGGGACAGGGGCGTCTATGGCTACACCTTC
CDR3aa: CASSVDRDRGVYGYTF
j_gene: TRBJ1-2
abundance: once
d_gene: TRBD1
v_gene: TRBV9

CDR3nt: TGTGCCAGCAGCCGCGAAAGGACAGTTCTACCGTACGAGCAGTACTTC
CDR3aa: CASSRERTVLPYEQYF
j_gene: TRBJ2-7
abundance: .
d_gene: .
v_gene: TRBV28

CDR3nt: TGCGCCAGCAGCCGCGGGACTAGCGGGAGATCTGAGCAGTTCTTC
CDR3aa: CASSRGTSGRSEQFF
j_gene: TRBJ2-1
abundance: .
d_gene: TRBD2
v_gene: TRBV5-1

CDR3nt: TGTGCCAGCAGCTTAGGAGAGGAAAAACTGTTTTTT
CDR3aa: CASSLGEEKLFF
j_gene: TRBJ1-4
abundance: .
d_gene: .
v_gene: TRBV7-8

CDR3nt: TGTGCCAGCACCTCTGGGGACAGAGGATATGGCTACACCTTC
CDR3aa: CASTSGDRGYGYTF
j_gene: TRBJ1-2
abundance: .
d_gene: TRBD1
v_gene: TRBV7-2

CDR3nt: TGTGCCAGCAGTTACTCCGGGACTAGCGGGAGGGACAATGAGCAGTTCTTC
CDR3aa: CASSYSGTSGRDNEQFF
j_gene: TRBJ2-1
abundance: .
d_gene: TRBD2
v_gene: TRBV6-7

CDR3nt: TGTGCCATCAGTGTAGGGCGGGGGTCCTACGAGCAGTACTTC
CDR3aa: CAISVGRGSYEQYF
j_gene: TRBJ2-7
abundance: .
d_gene: TRBD2
v_gene: TRBV10-3

CDR3nt: TGTGCCAGTAGTATGGGTGGACGCGGGGAAAACATTCAGTACTTC
CDR3aa: CASSMGGRGENIQYF
j_gene: TRBJ2-4
abundance: .
d_gene: .
v_gene: TRBV19

CDR3nt: TGTGCCATTCAGGGTTCCCCCTCCTACGAGCAGTACTTC
CDR3aa: CAIQGSPSYEQYF
j_gene: TRBJ2-7
abundance: once
d_gene: .
v_gene: TRBV6-6

CDR3nt: TGTGCCAGCAGCGGCGACGGGGCAGGGGCGAACACTGAAGCTTTCTTT
CDR3aa: CASSGDGAGANTEAFF
j_gene: TRBJ1-1
abundance: .
d_gene: .
v_gene: TRBV9

CDR3nt: TGTGCCAGCCGCGGGACTACCTACACCGGGGAGCTGTTTTTT
CDR3aa: CASRGTTYTGELFF
j_gene: TRBJ2-2
abundance: .
d_gene: TRBD2
v_gene: TRBV19

CDR3nt: TGTGCCAGCAGCAAAGTGGGGTGGGGACAGACCTATGGCACAGATACGCAGTATTTT
CDR3aa: CASSKVGWGQTYGTDTQYF
j_gene: TRBJ2-3
abundance: .
d_gene: .
v_gene: TRBV21-1

CDR3nt: TGTGCCACCAGCAGAGATATTGACAAATACAATGAGCAGTTCTTC
CDR3aa: CATSRDIDKYNEQFF
j_gene: TRBJ2-1
abundance: .
d_gene: .
v_gene: TRBV15

CDR3nt: TGCGCCAGCAGCCTCGGACGGACTAACACCGGGGAGCTGTTTTTT
CDR3aa: CASSLGRTNTGELFF
j_gene: TRBJ2-2
abundance: .
d_gene: .
v_gene: TRBV4-3

CDR3nt: TGTGCCAGCAGCTCCCTGGGACTCAGGAACGAGCAGTACTTC
CDR3aa: CASSSLGLRNEQYF
j_gene: TRBJ2-7
abundance: .
d_gene: .
v_gene: TRBV11-2

CDR3nt: TGTGCCAGCAGTGAAGCTACAGGGGGAGAGCATGAGCAGTTCTTC
CDR3aa: CASSEATGGEHEQFF
j_gene: TRBJ2-1
abundance: .
d_gene: TRBD1
v_gene: TRBV2

CDR3nt: TGCAGCGTTGTAGCGGCGGAAAGCTCCTACGAGCAGTACTTC
CDR3aa: CSVVAAESSYEQYF
j_gene: TRBJ2-7
abundance: .
d_gene: .
v_gene: TRBV29-1

CDR3nt: TGTGCCAGCAGTGAATCATACGAGCAGTACTTC
CDR3aa: CASSESYEQYF
j_gene: TRBJ2-7
abundance: .
d_gene: .
v_gene: TRBV25-1

CDR3nt: TGTGCCAGCAGTTCGATAAGGGGGCTAGGGACAGATACGCAGTATTTT
CDR3aa: CASSSIRGLGTDTQYF
j_gene: TRBJ2-3
abundance: .
d_gene: TRBD1
v_gene: TRBV6-5

CDR3nt: TGTGCCAGCAGTCCCGGGCTAGCGGGAGCCTACGAGCAGTACTTC
CDR3aa: CASSPGLAGAYEQYF
j_gene: TRBJ2-7
abundance: .
d_gene: TRBD2
v_gene: TRBV27

CDR3nt: TGTGCCAGCTCAGCGGGACTAGCGGGACCTCCGGATGAGCAGTTCTTC
CDR3aa: CASSAGLAGPPDEQFF
j_gene: TRBJ2-1
abundance: .
d_gene: TRBD2
v_gene: TRBV18

CDR3nt: TGTGCCAGCAGAGGAGGAAAAGAGACCCAGTACTTC
CDR3aa: CASRGGKETQYF
j_gene: TRBJ2-5
abundance: .
d_gene: .
v_gene: TRBV7-9